The 14 T cell receptor beta chains in this list originate from one sample, sequenced in a study of blood T cell repertoires in COVID-19. Only in-frame clones appear in the TCRdb table, and some are missing; sequencing was by immunoSEQ multiplex PCR. The repertoire holds some 250,000 clones, with around 93% as singletons. The sequencing sample was made of PBMCs or T cells enriched from blood (not recorded which). These receptors were taken from a human donor in a cohort exposed to, infected with or recovered from COVID-19 (not recorded which). The donor label of this sample is uncertain.

In regard to this clone: A junction boundary mismatches the germline segment, possibly from a read error. V and J are TRBV10-2 and TRBJ2-3; 11 bases match TRBD2. This CDR3 spans 18 amino acids. Per germline, CDR1 WSHSY and CDR2 SAAADI. The CDR3 protein is CASSVTSGGARGTNTQYF. CDR3 in DNA: TGCGCCAGCAGTGTCACTAGCGGGGGCGCGAGGGGCACAAATACGCAGTATTTT.

This chain uses TRBV15 with TRBJ2-1; D not certain. V shed 1 base and J shed 9 bases, with 22 bases lying between them. From germline, CDR1 is LNHNV and CDR2 YYDKDF (reference sequence). The CDR3 covers 17 residues. The CDR3 sequence: CATSRARKPTASGEQFF. The CDR3 nucleotides are TGTGCCACCAGCAGAGCCCGTAAACCGACTGCCTCGGGTGAGCAGTTCTTC.

This chain links TRBV12-3 or TRBV12-4 with TRBJ2-7; a possible D gene is TRBD2 (6 bases). The germline V and J ends were trimmed by 1 base and 5 bases, with 9 bases remaining between them. The CDR3 sequence is 13 residues long. The CDR3 region is CASSLVGRHEQYF. CDR3 coding DNA: TGTGCCAGCAGTTTAGTTGGGAGGCACGAGCAGTACTTC.

The J gene is TRBJ2-2, the V gene TRBV5-1; D perhaps matches TRBD2 (5 bases). CDR3 size: 15 residues. V was pared by 2 bases and J by 6 bases, with 14 bases between. Germline V gives CDR1 SGHRS, CDR2 YFSETQ. CDR3 loop: CASSFSPGTAGELFF. The CDR3 DNA follows: TGCGCCAGCAGCTTTAGTCCGGGAACGGCCGGGGAGCTGTTTTTT.

V usage is TRBV30 and J usage is TRBJ2-5; 8 nucleotides match TRBD2. This CDR3 has 15 residues. Per the germline V gene, CDR1 is GTSNPN and CDR2 is SVGIG (reference sequence). The junction had 7 bases not matched to a gene; V was cut back by 0 bases and J by 4 bases. The CDR3 protein is CAWSVSGVPGETQYF. The CDR3 nucleotides read TGTGCCTGGAGTGTTAGCGGGGTTCCCGGAGAGACCCAGTACTTC. Full variable domain (remainder filled in from reference TRBV30 and TRBJ2-5): SQTIHQWPATLVQPVGSPLSLECTVEGTSNPNLYWYRQAAGRGLQLLFYSVGIGQISSEVPQNLSASRPQDRQFILSSKKLLLSDSGFYLCAWSVSGVPGETQYFGPGTRLLVL.

The chain is built from TRBV9 and TRBJ2-2; D possibly corresponds to TRBD2 (5 bases). V dropped 4 bases and J dropped 0 bases, with 16 bases sitting between them. Germline assignment: CDR1 SGDLS and CDR2 YYNGEE. The length of the CDR3 is 17 residues. Written as DNA, the CDR3 is TGTGCCAGCAGCCCCGGGGTGGGCCTCACGAACACCGGGGAGCTGTTTTTT. This codes for CASSPGVGLTNTGELFF.

This chain uses TRBV6-5 with TRBJ1-4; 9 positions agree with TRBD1. Germline trimming cut 4 bases from V and 5 bases from J; bases unmatched to any gene: 5. The CDR3 is 15 residues long. Germline CDR1 reads MNHEY; CDR2 reads SVGAGI. Written as DNA, the CDR3 is TGTGCCAGCAGTTGGGACAGGGCAAAGAATGAAAAACTGTTTTTT. It is translated as CASSWDRAKNEKLFF.

For this clone: One junction end does not reproduce the germline sequence, and a read error may be involved. The J gene is TRBJ2-7, the V gene TRBV15, with 7 bases identical to TRBD2. The CDR3 is 14 residues long. Looked up from germline, CDR1 is LNHNV and CDR2 is YYDKDF (reference sequence). For the CDR3, the DNA is TGTGCCACCAGCCTAGAACGAGGGGCGGGACGGGGGGACTTC. Translation: CATSLERGAGRGDF. Together with reference TRBV15 and TRBJ2-7, the CDR3 gives the full variable domain: DAMVIQNPRYQVTQFGKPVTLSCSQTLNHNVMYWYQQKSSQAPKLLFHYYDKDFNNEADTPDNFQSRRPNTSFCFLDIRSPGLGDTAMYLCATSLERGAGRGDFGPGTRLTVT.

The V and J genes are TRBV6-5 and TRBJ1-1; possible D gene TRBD1, 6 bases. Per the germline V gene, CDR1 is MNHEY and CDR2 is SVGAGI. V lost 11 bases to trimming and J lost 0 bases, with 10 bases between them. The CDR3 is made up of 12 amino acids. This chain's CDR3 is CAARDMNTEAFF. CDR3 DNA: TGTGCCGCCCGGGACATGAACACTGAAGCTTTCTTT.

The V call is TRBV7-2, the J call TRBJ2-2, with D possibly TRBD2 on 5 matching bases. Looked up from germline, CDR1 is SGHTA and CDR2 is FQGNSA. The V and J ends lost 1 base and 4 bases respectively, with 10 bases between them. The CDR3 runs to 15 residues. CDR3 sequence reads: CASSLDGGSTGELFF. DNA of the CDR3: TGTGCCAGCAGCTTAGACGGAGGATCCACCGGGGAGCTGTTTTTT.

The V and J genes are TRBV30 and TRBJ1-3; a possible D gene is TRBD1 (5 bases). The CDR3 runs 13 residues. CDR1 GTSNPN and CDR2 SVGIG come from the germline V gene (reference sequence). V lost 5 bases and J 9 bases, leaving 17 bases between the germline ends. In DNA form, the CDR3 reads TGTGCCTGGGGACGGACACCGGGTGGCACCATATATTTT. It codes for CAWGRTPGGTIYF. The complete variable domain, with remaining parts taken from reference TRBV30 and TRBJ1-3, reads SQTIHQWPATLVQPVGSPLSLECTVEGTSNPNLYWYRQAAGRGLQLLFYSVGIGQISSEVPQNLSASRPQDRQFILSSKKLLLSDSGFYLCAWGRTPGGTIYFGEGSWLTVV.

This clone has more than one count but fewer than ten. The chain is built from TRBV7-8 and TRBJ1-1, with D possibly matching TRBD1 (5 bases). The CDR3 has 14 residues. The V end lost 1 base, the J end lost 5 bases, and 11 bases lay between the germline ends. Germline V gene sequence: CDR1 SGHVS, CDR2 FQNEAQ. The DNA of the CDR3 is TGTGCCAGCAGCTTAGGGTTCCAGGGAACTGAAGCTTTCTTT. Amino acids: CASSLGFQGTEAFF.

The chain is built from TRBV4-3 and TRBJ2-1, with D maybe TRBD1 (6 bases). Germline V lookup: CDR1 LGHNA, CDR2 YSLEER. Trimming removed 0 bases from V and 6 bases from J, with 21 bases in between. CDR3 length equals 18 residues. The CDR3 DNA is TGCGCCAGCAGCCAAGATCAACAGGGCGGGCTCAGGAGCAATGAGCAGTTCTTC. Its translation: CASSQDQQGGLRSNEQFF.

This clone is a singleton in its sample. The genes are TRBV5-8 and TRBJ2-4; TRBD2 agrees at 10 bases. V was clipped by 4 bases and J by 8 bases; unmatched bases: 9. Germline loops: CDR1 SGHTS, CDR2 YDEGEE. This CDR3 contains 15 residues. CDR3 amino acids: CASSASGGATYIQYF. The CDR3 DNA reads TGTGCCAGCAGCGCAAGCGGGGGGGCGACTTACATTCAGTACTTC.